The sequence of this TCR beta chain was determined in a study of CD8+ T cells in alopecia areata. Unmatched junction bases numbered 11, after V lost 2 bases and J lost 5 bases. CDR1 and CDR2 (germline): GTSNPN, SVGIG (reference sequence). The CDR3 extends over 15 amino acids. General study points: Lesional scalp displayed greater clonality than normal scalp, most notably in alopecia totalis/universalis.

Extraction of RNA preceded its reverse transcription into cDNA, which served as the sequencing template. TCRdb keeps only in-frame clones here, not all; method: immunoSEQ multiplex PCR. The sample holds 200,000 to 250,000 clones; about 68% are singletons and the top ten take more than 0.95%. The sample holds one count of this clone. Its target is not known. Peripheral blood and lesional scalp punch biopsies were taken from alopecia areata patients. The material sequenced was CD4+ T cells sorted from blood, taken at week 0. V is TRBV30 and J is TRBJ2-7; TRBD1 matches 8 bases. The source of this sequence is a human donor with alopecia areata. The CDR3 sequence: CAWSLVRGPSHEQYF. CDR3 bases: TGTGCCTGGAGTCTCGTCAGGGGGCCTTCCCACGAGCAGTACTTC.